The 32 T cell receptor beta chains in this list originate from one sample, sequenced in a study of blood T cell repertoires in COVID-19. TCRdb's table, derived via immunoSEQ multiplex PCR, lists solely in-frame clones and lacks some. The sample holds 250,000 or so clones, approximately 83% seen once. Sequenced input: peripheral blood. These receptors all come from a man aged 25 to 45 who had recovered from COVID-19.

The rearrangement joins TRBV7-3 to TRBJ1-1; TRBD1 matches 7 bases. Looked up from germline, CDR1 is SGHTA and CDR2 is FQGTGA. There are 14 residues in the CDR3. V lost 6 bases, J lost 0 bases, and 4 bases stayed unmatched. The CDR3 loop reads CASRPQGMNTEAFF. In DNA form, the CDR3 reads TGTGCCAGCAGACCACAGGGGATGAACACTGAAGCTTTCTTT.

The chain carries TRBV2 and TRBJ1-1, with D unresolved. The V gene's germline CDR1 is SNHLY and CDR2 FYNNEI. The CDR3 spans 14 residues. V was shortened by 6 bases and J by 2 bases, with 13 bases between the two germline ends. The CDR3 DNA sequence: TGTGCCAGCAGGGAGGACGGGGTAAACACTGAAGCTTTCTTT. Translated, it gives CASREDGVNTEAFF. Drawing the rest from reference TRBV2 and TRBJ1-1, the complete variable domain is EPEVTQTPSHQVTQMGQEVILRCVPISNHLYFYWYRQILGQKVEFLVSFYNNEISEKSEIFDDQFSVERPDGSNFTLKIRSTKLEDSAMYFCASREDGVNTEAFFGQGTRLTVV.

The chain has TRBV28 and TRBJ2-2; D possibly corresponds to TRBD2 (7 bases). CDR3 length: 16 residues. V was shortened by 7 bases and J by 7 bases, with 22 bases between the two germline ends. Germline V CDR1 and CDR2: MDHEN, SYDVKM. The CDR3 DNA sequence: TGTGCCAGCAAGGACCCCGTGGGGGGGCCGTACGGGGAGCTGTTTTTT. It codes for CASKDPVGGPYGELFF.

The CDR3 loop is CSVNRGWNFKRGGRLFQQYV. In nucleotides, the CDR3 is TGCAGCGTTAATCGAGGGTGGAATTTTAAGCGGGGGGGCCGGCTGTTTCAGCAGTACGTC. The V gene is TRBV29-1, the J gene TRBJ2-7; 10 positions agree with TRBD2. CDR1 is SQVTM, CDR2 ANQGSEA, per germline. The CDR3 sequence is 20 residues long. V gave up 5 bases and J gave up 8 bases; unmatched junction bases: 30.

V is TRBV7-3 and J is TRBJ2-1; the match to TRBD1 covers 8 bases. Looked up from germline, CDR1 is SGHTA and CDR2 is FQGTGA. The CDR3 has 12 residues. The V and J ends lost 4 bases and 9 bases, in that order; junction bases with no gene match: 2. Here the CDR3 reads CASSSTGVEQFF. CDR3 DNA sequence: TGTGCCAGCAGCTCGACAGGGGTTGAGCAGTTCTTC.

The rearrangement uses TRBV2 and TRBJ2-2, with 7 bases that match TRBD1. The length of the CDR3 is 15 residues. Trimming cost V 7 bases and J 4 bases; bases outside gene matches: 9. Germline V CDR1 and CDR2: SNHLY, FYNNEI. In DNA form, the CDR3 reads TGTGCCAGCACACGACAGGGCTTGAGCACCGGGGAGCTGTTTTTT. Its protein is CASTRQGLSTGELFF.

This clone was found a few times. This sequence joins TRBV3-1 (or the pseudogene TRBV3-2) and TRBJ1-6; 7 bases are shared with TRBD1. Per germline, CDR1 LGHDT and CDR2 YNNKEL (reference sequence). V dropped 1 base and J dropped 9; count of bases not matched to a gene: 6. The CDR3 is 15 residues long. The CDR3, as DNA: TGTGCCAGCAGCCAAGGACAGGGCCTTAGTTCACCCCTCCACTTT. It codes for CASSQGQGLSSPLHF.

The V and J genes are TRBV7-3 and TRBJ2-5, with D perhaps matching TRBD2 (6 bases). V lost 2 bases and J lost 5, with 15 bases in between. Germline assignment: CDR1 SGHTA and CDR2 FQGTGA. This CDR3 has 15 residues. CDR3 protein: CASSLRDGGPETQYF. For the CDR3, the DNA is TGTGCCAGCAGCTTACGAGACGGGGGACCCGAGACCCAGTACTTC.

V usage is TRBV6-4 and J usage is TRBJ1-2, with D possibly TRBD1 on 5 matching bases. The germline gives CDR1 MRHNA, CDR2 SNTAGT. The CDR3 spans 15 residues. V was clipped by 7 bases and J by 2 bases, with 17 bases between them. Written as DNA, the CDR3 is TGTGCCAGCAAGGGAGGGGACTGGTGGAACTATGGCTACACCTTC. Translated: CASKGGDWWNYGYTF.

The chain carries TRBV7-9 and TRBJ2-2; possible D gene TRBD1, 6 bases. Trimming removed 5 bases from V and 0 bases from J, with 10 bases in between. The CDR3 is made up of 15 amino acids. The germline V gene has CDR1 SEHNR and CDR2 FQNEAQ (reference sequence). DNA for the CDR3: TGTGCCAGCAGCCCGGGACATACGAACACCGGGGAGCTGTTTTTT. Translating it yields CASSPGHTNTGELFF. The entire variable domain, with the rest obtained from reference TRBV7-9 and TRBJ2-2, is as follows: DTGVSQNPRHKITKRGQNVTFRCDPISEHNRLYWYRQTLGQGPEFLTYFQNEAQLEKSRLLSDRFSAERPKGSFSTLEIQRTEQGDSAMYLCASSPGHTNTGELFFGEGSRLTVL.

This clone was seen once. The chain recombines TRBV5-1 with TRBJ2-5; 9 nucleotides match TRBD2. J was trimmed by 5 bases and V by 7 bases; bases with no gene match: 3. This CDR3 is 12 amino acids long. Germline V gives CDR1 SGHRS, CDR2 YFSETQ. The CDR3 region has the DNA TGCGCCAGCGGAGCGGGGGGTGAGACCCAGTACTTC. Translating gives CASGAGGETQYF.

The CDR3 here is CASSTGQTGGTGELFF. As DNA, the CDR3 is TGCGCCAGCAGCACCGGCCAAACAGGGGGCACCGGGGAGCTGTTTTTT. This chain joins TRBV5-1 and TRBJ2-2; TRBD1 aligns across 8 bases. The CDR3 has 16 residues. Germline V CDR1 and CDR2: SGHRS, YFSETQ. J lost 4 bases, V lost 4 bases, and 9 bases had no gene match.

The chain couples TRBV5-1 to TRBJ2-1; 7 bases align to TRBD2. The trim removed 5 bases at V and 5 bases at J, leaving 10 bases unmatched. This CDR3 is 15 amino acids long. Germline CDR1 is SGHRS and CDR2 is YFSETQ. For the CDR3, the DNA is TGCGCCAGCAGACTAACCGGGACTACAGACAATGAGCAGTTCTTC. Translation: CASRLTGTTDNEQFF.

The chain has TRBV14 and TRBJ1-1; D may be TRBD1 (5 bases). The germline gives CDR1 SGHDN, CDR2 FVKESK. Trimming shortened V by 4 bases and J by 4 bases, and 16 bases separated the two germline ends. This CDR3 is 15 amino acids long. The DNA of the CDR3 is TGTGCCAGCAGCCCTGCCCCCCAGGGCACCACTGAAGCTTTCTTT. Translation: CASSPAPQGTTEAFF. Using reference TRBV14 and TRBJ1-1 for the parts outside the CDR3, the full variable domain is EAGVTQFPSHSVIEKGQTVTLRCDPISGHDNLYWYRRVMGKEIKFLLHFVKESKQDESGMPNNRFLAERTGGTYSTLKVQPAELEDSGVYFCASSPAPQGTTEAFFGQGTRLTVV.

V is TRBV18 and J is TRBJ1-6; D ambiguous. The CDR3 spans 14 residues. CDR1 and CDR2 (germline): KGHSH, LQKENI. Trimming removed 3 bases at V and 11 bases at J, with 14 bases between. CDR3 protein: CASSPGEAETPLHF. As DNA, the CDR3 is TGTGCCAGCTCACCCGGGGAAGCGGAGACACCCCTCCACTTT.

The chain's CDR3 is CASSSRQWVMNTEAFF. CDR3 coding DNA: TGTGCCAGCAGTAGTCGACAGTGGGTCATGAACACTGAAGCTTTCTTT. This sequence joins TRBV27 and TRBJ1-1; D possibly corresponds to TRBD1 (5 bases). The length of the CDR3 is 16 residues. Germline V gene data show CDR1 as MNHEY and CDR2 as SMNVEV (reference sequence). Trimming pared 5 bases from V and 0 bases from J, leaving 16 bases between.

This clone was observed many times. This chain uses TRBV2 with TRBJ1-5; weak D call: TRBD1 (6 bases). The CDR3 is 13 residues long. CDR1 is SNHLY and CDR2 is FYNNEI in the germline V gene. V gave up 11 bases and J gave up 4 bases, with 15 bases separating them. The CDR3, as DNA: TGTGCCGTCGGGGGGCAGGGGAATCAGCCCCAGCATTTT. This encodes CAVGGQGNQPQHF. The whole variable domain, remainder taken from reference TRBV2 and TRBJ1-5, is EPEVTQTPSHQVTQMGQEVILRCVPISNHLYFYWYRQILGQKVEFLVSFYNNEISEKSEIFDDQFSVERPDGSNFTLKIRSTKLEDSAMYFCAVGGQGNQPQHFGDGTRLSIL.

J is TRBJ1-3 and V is TRBV5-8; D unresolved. Trimming cost V 2 bases and J 0 bases, with 6 bases left between them. CDR3 length: 14 residues. Per the germline V gene, CDR1 is SGHTS and CDR2 is YDEGEE. The DNA for the CDR3 is TGTGCCAGCAGCTTTCTCGGCTCTGGAAACACCATATATTTT. Protein: CASSFLGSGNTIYF. Filled out from reference TRBV5-8 and TRBJ1-3, the complete variable domain reads EAGVTQSPTHLIKTRGQQATLRCSPISGHTSVYWYQQALGLGLQFLLWYDEGEERNRGNFPPRFSGRQFPNYSSELNVNALELEDSALYLCASSFLGSGNTIYFGEGSWLTVV.

J is TRBJ2-7 and V is TRBV5-5; 9 bases agree with TRBD1. This CDR3 has 15 amino acids. Germline lookup yields CDR1 SGHKS and CDR2 YYEKEE (reference sequence). The V gene end was trimmed by 4 bases and the J gene end by 7 bases; junction bases not matched to a gene: 12. CDR3 DNA sequence: TGTGCCAGCAGCACTCCGGGACAGGGCTTGAGGGAGCAGTACGTC. This gives the protein CASSTPGQGLREQYV.

This clone was seen a handful of times. This sequence joins TRBV7-6 and TRBJ2-5, with a weak D call TRBD1 (6 bases). The V end lost 3 bases, the J end lost 5 bases, and 16 bases lay between the germline ends. CDR3 size: 15 residues. Germline V CDR1 and CDR2: SGHVS, FNYEAQ. This CDR3 reads CASSFLGGLGETQYF. CDR3 DNA sequence: TGTGCCAGCAGCTTCCTAGGGGGTTTAGGGGAGACCCAGTACTTC.

The rearrangement uses TRBV5-5 and TRBJ2-7, with 7 bases that match TRBD1. CDR3 length: 15 residues. Trimming took 0 bases from V and 0 from J; bases not matched to a gene: 3. Germline V CDR1 and CDR2: SGHKS, YYEKEE (reference sequence). CDR3 loop: CASSLAGTASYEQYV. The CDR3 DNA follows: TGTGCCAGCAGCTTGGCCGGGACAGCCTCCTACGAGCAGTACGTC.

This clone was observed a few times. The rearrangement joins TRBV9 to TRBJ1-5; D gene ambiguous. The germline V gene encodes CDR1 SGDLS and CDR2 YYNGEE. With 0 bases removed from V and 5 bases from J, the gap between germline ends came to 6 bases. CDR3 length equals 13 residues. CDR3 sequence (DNA): TGTGCCAGCAGCGTAGGTCCGGATCAGCCCCAGCATTTT. This sequence encodes CASSVGPDQPQHF.

The chain recombines TRBV7-6 with TRBJ1-2; the D gene is possibly TRBD1 (5 bases). V was pared by 5 bases and J by 3 bases, with 10 bases between. This CDR3 has 13 amino acids. In germline, CDR1 is SGHVS, CDR2 FNYEAQ. For the CDR3, the DNA is TGTGCCAGCAGCCGGGGGGGGGACTATGGCTACACCTTC. Protein product: CASSRGGDYGYTF.

The V and J genes are TRBV19 and TRBJ2-7; 10 bases agree with TRBD1. The J segment lost 6 bases and the V segment lost 10 bases, leaving 9 bases of the junction unmatched. This CDR3 region has 13 residues. Germline V CDR1 and CDR2: LNHDA, SQIVND (reference sequence). CDR3: CAKIRQGAFEQYF. CDR3 DNA sequence: TGTGCCAAAATACGACAGGGGGCCTTCGAGCAGTACTTC.

The chain employs TRBV3-1 (or the pseudogene TRBV3-2) and TRBJ1-5, with a weak D call TRBD1 (5 bases). This CDR3 spans 15 amino acids. Germline lookup yields CDR1 LGHDT and CDR2 YNNKEL (reference sequence). With 1 base removed from V and 11 bases from J, the gap between germline ends came to 18 bases. The CDR3 nucleotides are TGTGCCAGCAGCCAAGGCGCTCAGGGTGCTGGGGCCCAGCATTTT. Its translation: CASSQGAQGAGAQHF.

Here the CDR3 DNA reads TGCAGCGCAGGGGTGGGGGGAGAGACCCAGTACTTC. Amino acid sequence: CSAGVGGETQYF. The chain carries TRBV29-1 and TRBJ2-5; D possibly matches TRBD1 or TRBD2 (6 bases each). The V and J ends lost 7 bases and 4 bases respectively, with 13 bases between them. The V gene's germline CDR1 is SQVTM and CDR2 ANQGSEA. CDR3 length: 12 residues.

V and J are TRBV5-1 and TRBJ1-1, with TRBD1 matching over 8 bases. The CDR3 consists of 14 residues. With V trimmed by 7 bases and J by 6 bases, 11 bases remained unmatched. CDR1 and CDR2 from the germline V gene are SGHRS and YFSETQ. CDR3 bases: TGCGCCAGCTGCCCCAGGACAGGGAGCGCTGAAGCTTTCTTT. Amino acid sequence: CASCPRTGSAEAFF. Together with reference TRBV5-1 and TRBJ1-1, the CDR3 gives the full variable domain: KAGVTQTPRYLIKTRGQQVTLSCSPISGHRSVSWYQQTPGQGLQFLFEYFSETQRNKGNFPGRFSGRQFSNSRSEMNVSTLELGDSALYLCASCPRTGSAEAFFGQGTRLTVV.

The rearrangement uses TRBV10-2 and TRBJ2-7; TRBD1 agrees at 8 bases. The CDR3 length is 16 residues. The V gene end was trimmed by 8 bases and the J gene end by 3 bases; junction bases not matched to a gene: 15. Germline CDR1 and CDR2: WSHSY and SAAADI. This CDR3 reads CASCPAGQEAIYEQYV. The CDR3 bases are TGCGCCAGCTGCCCTGCGGGACAGGAGGCCATCTACGAGCAGTACGTC.

The V gene is TRBV6-5, the J gene TRBJ1-1; D possibly corresponds to TRBD1 (6 bases). This CDR3 spans 14 amino acids. V shed 5 bases and J shed 4 bases, with 14 bases lying between them. Germline CDR1 is MNHEY and CDR2 is SVGAGI. For the CDR3, the DNA is TGTGCCAGCAGTCCATTACAGGGAAGCACTGAAGCTTTCTTT. Translation gives CASSPLQGSTEAFF.

This chain links TRBV6-1 with TRBJ2-5, with D unresolved. The CDR3 consists of 15 residues. Germline V lookup: CDR1 MNHNS, CDR2 SASEGT. Trimming stripped 3 bases from V and 3 bases from J, with 14 bases between. The CDR3 DNA follows: TGTGCCAGCAGTGAGGCAAGTTCACGAAAAGAGACCCAGTACTTC. Its protein product is CASSEASSRKETQYF.

This clone was counted only a few times. The CDR3 nucleotides are TGTGCCATACAGGGGGGTGCAACTAATGAAAAACTGTTTTTT. Translating it yields CAIQGGATNEKLFF. The rearrangement joins TRBV28 to TRBJ1-4, with 8 bases matching TRBD1. Germline trimming cut 10 bases from V and 0 bases from J; bases unmatched to any gene: 4. The CDR3 spans 14 residues. The V gene's germline CDR1 is MDHEN and CDR2 SYDVKM.

This clone has only one observation. Other DNA sequences in this specimen translate into the identical CDR3. The rearrangement links TRBV5-1 to TRBJ1-2, with D perhaps matching TRBD1 (6 bases). V was pared by 2 bases and J by 3 bases, with 8 bases between. CDR3 length equals 13 residues. CDR1 and CDR2 (germline): SGHRS, YFSETQ. The CDR3 spells CASSFSGDYGYTF. CDR3 nucleotides: TGCGCCAGCAGCTTCTCAGGGGACTATGGCTACACCTTC. Using reference TRBV5-1 and TRBJ1-2 for the parts outside the CDR3, the full variable domain is KAGVTQTPRYLIKTRGQQVTLSCSPISGHRSVSWYQQTPGQGLQFLFEYFSETQRNKGNFPGRFSGRQFSNSRSEMNVSTLELGDSALYLCASSFSGDYGYTFGSGTRLTVV.